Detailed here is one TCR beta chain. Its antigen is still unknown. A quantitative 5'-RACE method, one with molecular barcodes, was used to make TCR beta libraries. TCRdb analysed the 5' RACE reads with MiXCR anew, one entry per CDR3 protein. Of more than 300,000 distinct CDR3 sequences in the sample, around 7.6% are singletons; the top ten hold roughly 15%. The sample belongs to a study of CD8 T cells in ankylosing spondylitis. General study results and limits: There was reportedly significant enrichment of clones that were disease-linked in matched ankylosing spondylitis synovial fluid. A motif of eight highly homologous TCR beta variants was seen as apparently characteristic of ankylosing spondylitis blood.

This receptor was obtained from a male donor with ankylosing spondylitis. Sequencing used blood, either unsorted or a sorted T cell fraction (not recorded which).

The CDR3 reads CASSRRGTNTEAFF. CDR3 DNA sequence: TGTGCCAGCAGCCGAAGGGGAACGAACACTGAAGCTTTCTTT. The chain uses TRBV6-1 and TRBJ1-1, with D perhaps TRBD1 (5 bases). The V gene's germline CDR1 is MNHNS and CDR2 SASEGT. The CDR3 is made up of 14 amino acids. Trimming left V 6 bases short and J 1 base short, with 12 bases between.